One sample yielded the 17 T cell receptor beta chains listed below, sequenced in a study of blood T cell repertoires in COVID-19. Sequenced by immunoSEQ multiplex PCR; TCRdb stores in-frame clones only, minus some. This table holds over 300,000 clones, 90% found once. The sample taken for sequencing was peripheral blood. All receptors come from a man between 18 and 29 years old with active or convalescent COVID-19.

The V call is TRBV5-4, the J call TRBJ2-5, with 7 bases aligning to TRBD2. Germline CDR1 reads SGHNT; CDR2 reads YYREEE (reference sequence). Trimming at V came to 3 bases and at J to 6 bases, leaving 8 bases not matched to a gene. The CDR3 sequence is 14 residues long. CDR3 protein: CASSSGGERKTQYF. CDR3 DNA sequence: TGTGCCAGCAGCTCTGGGGGGGAGAGAAAGACCCAGTACTTC.

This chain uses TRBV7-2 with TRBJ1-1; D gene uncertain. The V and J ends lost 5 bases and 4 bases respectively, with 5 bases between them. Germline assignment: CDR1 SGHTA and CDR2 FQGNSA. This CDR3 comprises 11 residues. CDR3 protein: CASSTFTEAFF. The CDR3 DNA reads TGTGCCAGCAGCACTTTCACTGAAGCTTTCTTT.

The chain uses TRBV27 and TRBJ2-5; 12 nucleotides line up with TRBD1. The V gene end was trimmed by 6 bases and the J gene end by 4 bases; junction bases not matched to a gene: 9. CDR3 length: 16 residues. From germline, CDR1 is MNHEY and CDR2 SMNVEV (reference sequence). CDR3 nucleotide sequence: TGTGCCAGCAGCGCTTCGGGACAGGGGGCGAGAGAGACCCAGTACTTC. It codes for CASSASGQGARETQYF.

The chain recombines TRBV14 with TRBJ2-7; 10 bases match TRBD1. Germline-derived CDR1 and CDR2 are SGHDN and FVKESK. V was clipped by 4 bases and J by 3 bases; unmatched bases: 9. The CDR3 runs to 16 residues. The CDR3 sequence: CASSRRPGQGSYEQYF. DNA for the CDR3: TGTGCCAGCAGCCGCCGTCCGGGACAGGGGAGCTACGAGCAGTACTTC.

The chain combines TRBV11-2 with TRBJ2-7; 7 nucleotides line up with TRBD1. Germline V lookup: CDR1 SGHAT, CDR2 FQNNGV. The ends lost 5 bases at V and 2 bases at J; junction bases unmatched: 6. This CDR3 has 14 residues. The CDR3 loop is CASSADRPTYEQYF. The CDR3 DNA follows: TGTGCCAGCAGCGCGGACAGGCCCACCTACGAGCAGTACTTC.

The CDR3 DNA reads as TGTGCCAGCAGCACGGGCGCTCGGGACAGTAATGAAAAACTGTTTTTT. It is translated as CASSTGARDSNEKLFF. The rearrangement joins TRBV7-9 to TRBJ1-4, with 7 bases identical to TRBD1. CDR3 length: 16 amino acids. V was pared by 5 bases and J by 4 bases, with 10 bases of the junction left unmatched. Germline V gene data show CDR1 as SEHNR and CDR2 as FQNEAQ (reference sequence).

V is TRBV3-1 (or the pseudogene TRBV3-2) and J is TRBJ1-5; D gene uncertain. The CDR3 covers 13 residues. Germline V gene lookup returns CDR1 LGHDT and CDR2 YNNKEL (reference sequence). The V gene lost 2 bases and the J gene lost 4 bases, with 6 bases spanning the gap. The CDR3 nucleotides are TGTGCCAGCAGCCAATTCGCGAATCAGCCCCAGCATTTT. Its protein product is CASSQFANQPQHF.

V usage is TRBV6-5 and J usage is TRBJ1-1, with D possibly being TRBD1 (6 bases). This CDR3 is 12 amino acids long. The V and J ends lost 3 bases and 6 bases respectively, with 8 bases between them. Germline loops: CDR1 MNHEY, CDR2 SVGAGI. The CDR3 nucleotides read TGTGCCAGCAGTTATAGGACAGCTGAAGCTTTCTTT. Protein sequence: CASSYRTAEAFF.

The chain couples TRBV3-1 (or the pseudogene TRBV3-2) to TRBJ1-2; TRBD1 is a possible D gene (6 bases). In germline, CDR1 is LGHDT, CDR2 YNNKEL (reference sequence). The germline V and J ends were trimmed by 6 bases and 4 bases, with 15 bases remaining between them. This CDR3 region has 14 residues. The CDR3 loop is CASRGAGISYGYTF. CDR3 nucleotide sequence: TGTGCCAGCAGGGGGGCAGGGATTTCCTATGGCTACACCTTC.

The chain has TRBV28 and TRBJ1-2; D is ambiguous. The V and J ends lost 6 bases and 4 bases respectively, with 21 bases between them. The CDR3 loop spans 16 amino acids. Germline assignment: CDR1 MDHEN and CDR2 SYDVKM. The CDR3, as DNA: TGTGCCAGCAGCTTTCGGCATATACAAGCAGGCTATGGCTACACCTTC. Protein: CASSFRHIQAGYGYTF.

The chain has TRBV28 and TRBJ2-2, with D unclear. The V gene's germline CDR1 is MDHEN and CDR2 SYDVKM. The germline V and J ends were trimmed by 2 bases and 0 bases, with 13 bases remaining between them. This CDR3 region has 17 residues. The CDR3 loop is CASSLRAWYANTGELFF. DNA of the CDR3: TGTGCCAGCAGTTTACGTGCGTGGTACGCGAACACCGGGGAGCTGTTTTTT. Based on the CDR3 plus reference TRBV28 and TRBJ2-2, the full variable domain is DVKVTQSSRYLVKRTGEKVFLECVQDMDHENMFWYRQDPGLGLRLIYFSYDVKMKEKGDIPEGYSVSREKKERFSLILESASTNQTSMYLCASSLRAWYANTGELFFGEGSRLTVL.

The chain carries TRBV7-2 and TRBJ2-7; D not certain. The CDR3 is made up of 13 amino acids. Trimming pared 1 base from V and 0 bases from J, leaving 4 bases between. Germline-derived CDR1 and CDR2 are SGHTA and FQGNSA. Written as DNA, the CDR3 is TGTGCCAGCAGCTTAGTAAACTCCTACGAGCAGTACTTC. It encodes CASSLVNSYEQYF.

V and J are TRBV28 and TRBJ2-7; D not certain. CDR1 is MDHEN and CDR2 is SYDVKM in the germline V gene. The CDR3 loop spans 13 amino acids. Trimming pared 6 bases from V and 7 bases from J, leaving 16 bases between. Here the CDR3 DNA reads TGTGCCAGCAGCCGCGGATACTACGTGGAGCAGTACTTC. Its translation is CASSRGYYVEQYF. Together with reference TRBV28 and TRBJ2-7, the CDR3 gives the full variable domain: DVKVTQSSRYLVKRTGEKVFLECVQDMDHENMFWYRQDPGLGLRLIYFSYDVKMKEKGDIPEGYSVSREKKERFSLILESASTNQTSMYLCASSRGYYVEQYFGPGTRLTVT.

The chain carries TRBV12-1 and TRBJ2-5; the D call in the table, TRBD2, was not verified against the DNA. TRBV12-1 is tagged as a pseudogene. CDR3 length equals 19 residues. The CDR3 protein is CASSFVGGLAGVGRETQYF. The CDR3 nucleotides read TGTGCCAGCAGCTTTGTGGGGGGACTAGCGGGAGTGGGACGGGAGACCCAGTACTTC.

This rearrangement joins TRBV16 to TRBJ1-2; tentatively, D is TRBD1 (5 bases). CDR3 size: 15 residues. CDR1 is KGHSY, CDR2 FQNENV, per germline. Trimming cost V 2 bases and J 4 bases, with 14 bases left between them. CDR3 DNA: TGTGCCAGCAGCCAAGAGGGACTAAGGGCCTATGGCTACACCTTC. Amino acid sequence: CASSQEGLRAYGYTF.

CDR3 in amino acids: CASSLEGQGVYGYTF. For the CDR3, the DNA is TGCGCCAGCAGCTTGGAGGGACAGGGTGTGTATGGCTACACCTTC. The genes are TRBV5-1 and TRBJ1-2, with TRBD1 matching 9 bases. Looked up from germline, CDR1 is SGHRS and CDR2 is YFSETQ. The CDR3 consists of 15 residues. Losses at the gene ends were 0 bases for V and 5 bases for J; bases not matched to a gene: 5.

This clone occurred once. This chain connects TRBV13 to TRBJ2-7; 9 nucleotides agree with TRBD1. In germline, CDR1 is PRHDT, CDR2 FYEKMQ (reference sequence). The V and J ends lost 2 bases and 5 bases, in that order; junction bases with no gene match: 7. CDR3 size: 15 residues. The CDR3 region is CASSLSGTGYHEQYF. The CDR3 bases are TGTGCCAGCAGCTTAAGCGGGACAGGGTATCACGAGCAGTACTTC.